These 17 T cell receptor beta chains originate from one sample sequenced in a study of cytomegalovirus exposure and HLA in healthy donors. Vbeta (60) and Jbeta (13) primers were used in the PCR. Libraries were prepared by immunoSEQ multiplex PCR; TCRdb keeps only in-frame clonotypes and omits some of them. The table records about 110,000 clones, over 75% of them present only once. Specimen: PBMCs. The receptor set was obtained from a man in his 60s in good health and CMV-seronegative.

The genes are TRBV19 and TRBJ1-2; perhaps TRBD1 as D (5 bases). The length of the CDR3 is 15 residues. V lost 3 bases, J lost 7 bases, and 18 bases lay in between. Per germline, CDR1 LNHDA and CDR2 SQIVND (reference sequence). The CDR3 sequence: CASSIERQGHGGYTF. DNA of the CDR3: TGTGCCAGTAGTATTGAGCGTCAGGGTCATGGTGGCTACACCTTC.

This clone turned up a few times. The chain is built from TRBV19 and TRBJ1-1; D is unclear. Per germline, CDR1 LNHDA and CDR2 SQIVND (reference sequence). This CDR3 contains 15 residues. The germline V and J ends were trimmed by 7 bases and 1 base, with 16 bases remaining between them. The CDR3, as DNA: TGTGCCAGTATCCCCTCTTGGGCTGGGAACACTGAAGCTTTCTTT. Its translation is CASIPSWAGNTEAFF.

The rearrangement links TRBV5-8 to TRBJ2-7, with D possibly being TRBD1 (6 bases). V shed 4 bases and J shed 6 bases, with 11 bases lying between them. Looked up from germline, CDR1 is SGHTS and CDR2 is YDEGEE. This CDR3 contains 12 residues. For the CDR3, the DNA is TGTGCCAGCAGCGTGGAAGGGGGCGAGCAGTACGTC. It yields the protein CASSVEGGEQYV.

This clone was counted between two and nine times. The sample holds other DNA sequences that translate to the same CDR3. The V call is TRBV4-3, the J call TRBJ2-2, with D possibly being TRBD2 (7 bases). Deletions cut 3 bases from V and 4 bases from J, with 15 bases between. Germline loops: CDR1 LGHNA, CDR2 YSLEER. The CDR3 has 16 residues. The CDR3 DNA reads TGCGCCAGCAGCCAGGACCCCCGGGGGGCCACCGGGGAGCTGTTTTTT. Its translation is CASSQDPRGATGELFF.

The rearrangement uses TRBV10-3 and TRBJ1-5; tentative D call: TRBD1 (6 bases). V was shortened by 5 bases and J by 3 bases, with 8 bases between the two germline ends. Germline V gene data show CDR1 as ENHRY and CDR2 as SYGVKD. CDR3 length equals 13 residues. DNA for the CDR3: TGTGCCATCAGTCGGGACAACAATCAGCCCCAGCATTTT. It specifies CAISRDNNQPQHF.

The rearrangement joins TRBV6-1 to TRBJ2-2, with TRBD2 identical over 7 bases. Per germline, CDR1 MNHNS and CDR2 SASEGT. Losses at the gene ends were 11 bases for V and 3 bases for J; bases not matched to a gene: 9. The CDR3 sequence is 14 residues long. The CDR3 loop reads CAGRVGGDTGELFF. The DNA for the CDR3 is TGTGCCGGGAGGGTCGGTGGGGACACCGGGGAGCTGTTTTTT.

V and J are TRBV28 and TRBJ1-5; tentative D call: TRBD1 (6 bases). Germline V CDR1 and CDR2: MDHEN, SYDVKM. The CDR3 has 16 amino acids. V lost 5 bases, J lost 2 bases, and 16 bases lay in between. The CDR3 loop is CASSINAGAGNQPQHF. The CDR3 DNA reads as TGTGCCAGCAGTATTAATGCAGGGGCGGGCAATCAGCCCCAGCATTTT.

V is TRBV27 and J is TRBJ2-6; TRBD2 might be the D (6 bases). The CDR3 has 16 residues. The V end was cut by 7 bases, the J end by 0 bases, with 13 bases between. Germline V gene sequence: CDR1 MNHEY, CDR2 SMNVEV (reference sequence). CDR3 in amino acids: CASTRGLFSGANVLTF. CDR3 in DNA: TGTGCCAGCACCCGGGGACTGTTCTCTGGGGCCAACGTCCTGACTTTC.

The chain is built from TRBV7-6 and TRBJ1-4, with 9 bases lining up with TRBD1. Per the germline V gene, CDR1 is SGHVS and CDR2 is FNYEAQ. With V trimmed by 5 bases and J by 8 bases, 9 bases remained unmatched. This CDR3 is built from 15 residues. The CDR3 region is CASSQQPGQGEKLFF. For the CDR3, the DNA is TGTGCCAGCAGCCAACAACCGGGACAGGGAGAAAAACTGTTTTTT.

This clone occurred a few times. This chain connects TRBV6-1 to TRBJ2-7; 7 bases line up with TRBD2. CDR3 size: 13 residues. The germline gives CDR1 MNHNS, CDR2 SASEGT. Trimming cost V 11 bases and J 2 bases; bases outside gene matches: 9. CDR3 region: CAVGGDWTYEQYV. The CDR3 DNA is TGTGCCGTTGGGGGGGATTGGACCTACGAGCAGTACGTC.

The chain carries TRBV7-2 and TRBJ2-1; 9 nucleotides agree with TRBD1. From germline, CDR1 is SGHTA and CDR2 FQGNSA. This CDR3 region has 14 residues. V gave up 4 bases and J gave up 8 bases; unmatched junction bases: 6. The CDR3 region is CASSSPDRGYEQFF. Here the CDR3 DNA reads TGTGCCAGCAGCTCCCCGGACAGGGGCTATGAGCAGTTCTTC.

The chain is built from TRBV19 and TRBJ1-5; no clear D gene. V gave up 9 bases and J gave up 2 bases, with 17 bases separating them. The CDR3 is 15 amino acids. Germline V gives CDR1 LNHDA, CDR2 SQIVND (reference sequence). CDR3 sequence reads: CASRTSDGGNQPQHF. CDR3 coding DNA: TGTGCCAGCAGGACCTCGGACGGGGGCAATCAGCCCCAGCATTTT.

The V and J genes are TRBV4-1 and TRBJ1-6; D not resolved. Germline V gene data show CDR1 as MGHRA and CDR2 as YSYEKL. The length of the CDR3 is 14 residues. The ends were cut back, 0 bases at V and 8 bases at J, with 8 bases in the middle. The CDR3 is CASSQDQRDSPLHF. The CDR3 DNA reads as TGCGCCAGCAGCCAAGATCAGAGGGATTCACCCCTCCACTTT.

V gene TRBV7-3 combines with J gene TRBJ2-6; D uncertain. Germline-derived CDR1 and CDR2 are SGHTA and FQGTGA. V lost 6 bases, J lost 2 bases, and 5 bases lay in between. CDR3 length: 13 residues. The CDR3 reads CASRETGANVLTF. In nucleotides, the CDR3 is TGTGCCAGCAGGGAGACTGGGGCCAACGTCCTGACTTTC.

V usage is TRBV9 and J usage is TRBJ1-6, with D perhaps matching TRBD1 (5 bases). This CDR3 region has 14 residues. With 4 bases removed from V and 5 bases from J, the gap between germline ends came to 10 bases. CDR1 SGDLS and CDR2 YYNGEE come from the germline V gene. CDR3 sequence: CASSPRQNNSPLHF. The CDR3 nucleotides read TGTGCCAGCAGCCCCCGACAGAATAATTCACCCCTCCACTTT.

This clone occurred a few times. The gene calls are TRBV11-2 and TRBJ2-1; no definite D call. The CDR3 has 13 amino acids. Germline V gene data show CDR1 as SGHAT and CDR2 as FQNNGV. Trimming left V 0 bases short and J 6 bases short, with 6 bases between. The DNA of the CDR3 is TGTGCCAGCAGCTTAGATCTGGCCAATGAGCAGTTCTTC. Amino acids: CASSLDLANEQFF.

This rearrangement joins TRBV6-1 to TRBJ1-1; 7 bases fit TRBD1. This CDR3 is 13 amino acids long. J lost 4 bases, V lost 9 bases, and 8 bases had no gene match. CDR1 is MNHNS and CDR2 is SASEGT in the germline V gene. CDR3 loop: CASTDRAGTEAFF. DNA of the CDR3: TGTGCCAGTACAGACAGGGCGGGCACTGAAGCTTTCTTT.